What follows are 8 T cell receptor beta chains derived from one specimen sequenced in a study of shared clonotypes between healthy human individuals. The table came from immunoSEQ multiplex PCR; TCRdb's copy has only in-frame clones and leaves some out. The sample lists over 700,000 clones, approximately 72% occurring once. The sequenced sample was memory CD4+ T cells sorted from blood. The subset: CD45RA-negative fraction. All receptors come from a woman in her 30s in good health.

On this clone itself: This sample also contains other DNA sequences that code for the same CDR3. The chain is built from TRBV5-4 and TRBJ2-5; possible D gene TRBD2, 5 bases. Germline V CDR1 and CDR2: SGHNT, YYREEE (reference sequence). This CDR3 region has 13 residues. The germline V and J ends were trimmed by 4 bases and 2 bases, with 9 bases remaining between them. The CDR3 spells CASSTRGQETQYF. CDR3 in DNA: TGTGCCAGCAGCACGAGAGGGCAAGAGACCCAGTACTTC.

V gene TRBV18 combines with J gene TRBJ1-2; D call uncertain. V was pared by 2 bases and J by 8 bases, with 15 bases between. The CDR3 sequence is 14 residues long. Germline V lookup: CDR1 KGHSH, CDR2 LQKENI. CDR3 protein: CASSPDQAIPGYTF. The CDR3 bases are TGTGCCAGCTCACCAGACCAGGCCATACCCGGCTACACCTTC.

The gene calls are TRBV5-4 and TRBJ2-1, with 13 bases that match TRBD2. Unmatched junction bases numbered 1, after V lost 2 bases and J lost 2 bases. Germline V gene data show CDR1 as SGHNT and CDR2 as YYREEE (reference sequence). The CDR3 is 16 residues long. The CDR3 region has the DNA TGTGCCAGCAGCTTTGGACTAGCGGGAGCCTACAATGAGCAGTTCTTC. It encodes CASSFGLAGAYNEQFF. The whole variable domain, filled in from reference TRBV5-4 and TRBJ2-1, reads ETGVTQSPTHLIKTRGQQVTLRCSSQSGHNTVSWYQQALGQGPQFIFQYYREEENGRGNFPPRFSGLQFPNYSSELNVNALELDDSALYLCASSFGLAGAYNEQFFGPGTRLTVL.

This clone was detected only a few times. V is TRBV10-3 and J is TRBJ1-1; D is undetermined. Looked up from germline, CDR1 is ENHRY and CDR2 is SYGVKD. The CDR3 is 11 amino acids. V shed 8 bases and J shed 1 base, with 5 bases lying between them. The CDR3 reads CAIGQNTEAFF. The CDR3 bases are TGTGCCATCGGTCAGAACACTGAAGCTTTCTTT.

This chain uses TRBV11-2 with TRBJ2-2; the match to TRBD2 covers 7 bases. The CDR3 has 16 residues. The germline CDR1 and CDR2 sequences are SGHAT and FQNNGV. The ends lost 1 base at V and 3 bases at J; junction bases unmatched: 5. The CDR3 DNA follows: TGTGCCAGCAGCTTAGGAGCGGGAAGGTACACCGGGGAGCTGTTTTTT. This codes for CASSLGAGRYTGELFF.

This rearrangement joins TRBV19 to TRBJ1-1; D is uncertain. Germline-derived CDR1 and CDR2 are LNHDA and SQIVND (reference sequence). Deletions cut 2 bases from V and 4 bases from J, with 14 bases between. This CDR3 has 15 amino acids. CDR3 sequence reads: CASSITLSGPTEAFF. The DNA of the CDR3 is TGTGCCAGTAGTATAACACTATCGGGCCCCACTGAAGCTTTCTTT.

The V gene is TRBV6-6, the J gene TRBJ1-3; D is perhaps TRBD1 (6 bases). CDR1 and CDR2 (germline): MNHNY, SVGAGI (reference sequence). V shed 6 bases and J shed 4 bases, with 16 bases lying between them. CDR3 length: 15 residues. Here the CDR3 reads CASSYGGSAGNTIYF. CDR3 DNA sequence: TGTGCCAGCAGCTACGGGGGCAGCGCGGGAAACACCATATATTTT.

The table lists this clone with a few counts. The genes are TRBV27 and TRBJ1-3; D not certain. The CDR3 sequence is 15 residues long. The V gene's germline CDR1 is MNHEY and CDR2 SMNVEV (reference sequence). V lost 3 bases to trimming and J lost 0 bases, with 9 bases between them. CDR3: CASSLWGSSGNTIYF. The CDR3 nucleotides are TGTGCCAGCAGTTTGTGGGGAAGCTCTGGAAACACCATATATTTT.